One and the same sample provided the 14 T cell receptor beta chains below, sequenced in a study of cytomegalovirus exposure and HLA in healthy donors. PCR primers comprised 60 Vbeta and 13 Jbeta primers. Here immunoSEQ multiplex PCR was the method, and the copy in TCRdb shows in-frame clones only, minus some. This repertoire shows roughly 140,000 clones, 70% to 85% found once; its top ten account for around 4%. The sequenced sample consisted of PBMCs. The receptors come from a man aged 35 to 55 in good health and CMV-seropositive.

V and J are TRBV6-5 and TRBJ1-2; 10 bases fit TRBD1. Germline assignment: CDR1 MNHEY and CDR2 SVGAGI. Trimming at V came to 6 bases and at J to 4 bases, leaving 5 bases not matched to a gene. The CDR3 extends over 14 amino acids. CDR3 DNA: TGTGCCAGCAGACCGGGACAGGGGACCTATGGCTACACCTTC. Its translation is CASRPGQGTYGYTF.

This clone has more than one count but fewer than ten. CDR3 amino acids: CASSQGRVIQETQYF. In DNA form, the CDR3 reads TGCGCCAGCAGCCAAGGCAGGGTAATTCAAGAGACCCAGTACTTC. The gene calls are TRBV4-1 and TRBJ2-5; maybe TRBD1 (5 bases). With 1 base removed from V and 2 bases from J, the gap between germline ends came to 11 bases. Germline CDR1 MGHRA, CDR2 YSYEKL. This CDR3 contains 15 residues.

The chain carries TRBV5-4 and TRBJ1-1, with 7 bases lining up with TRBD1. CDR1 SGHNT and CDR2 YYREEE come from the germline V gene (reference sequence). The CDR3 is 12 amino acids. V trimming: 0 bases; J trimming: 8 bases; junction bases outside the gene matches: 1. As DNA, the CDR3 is TGTGCCAGCAGCTTGGACAGGGGAGAAGCTTTCTTT. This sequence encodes CASSLDRGEAFF.

As DNA, the CDR3 is TGTGCCAGCAGTTATGCGAGCGGCAAAAACATTCAGTACTTC. Protein sequence: CASSYASGKNIQYF. The chain carries TRBV6-5 and TRBJ2-4; the D gene is possibly TRBD2 (5 bases). The CDR3 spans 14 residues. Trimming removed 3 bases at V and 3 bases at J, with 9 bases between. Germline CDR1 reads MNHEY; CDR2 reads SVGAGI.

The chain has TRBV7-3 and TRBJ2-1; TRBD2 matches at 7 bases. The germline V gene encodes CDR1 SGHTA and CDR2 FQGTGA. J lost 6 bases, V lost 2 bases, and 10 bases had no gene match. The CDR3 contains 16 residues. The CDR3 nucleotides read TGTGCCAGCAGCTTATCTCCGCGGGAGTCGTTCAATGAGCAGTTCTTC. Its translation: CASSLSPRESFNEQFF.

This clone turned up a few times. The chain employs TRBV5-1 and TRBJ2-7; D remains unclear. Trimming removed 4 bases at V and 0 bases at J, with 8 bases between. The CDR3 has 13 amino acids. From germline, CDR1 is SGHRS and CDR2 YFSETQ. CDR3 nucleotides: TGCGCCAGCAGCGTGCCCAGCTCCTACGAGCAGTACTTC. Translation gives CASSVPSSYEQYF.

This CDR3 is CASKPLVGGTDTQYF. The CDR3 DNA reads as TGCGCCAGTAAACCGTTAGTAGGAGGCACAGATACGCAGTATTTT. The V call is TRBV4-1, the J call TRBJ2-3, with unresolved D. The CDR3 totals 15 residues. V was shortened by 9 bases and J by 1 base, with 17 bases between the two germline ends. Germline CDR1 is MGHRA and CDR2 is YSYEKL.

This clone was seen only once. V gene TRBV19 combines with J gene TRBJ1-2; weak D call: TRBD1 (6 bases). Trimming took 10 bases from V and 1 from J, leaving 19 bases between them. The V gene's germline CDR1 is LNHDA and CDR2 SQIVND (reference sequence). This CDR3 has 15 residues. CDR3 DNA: TGTGCCACCAACCCGGGACACCTGTTTAACTATGGCTACACCTTC. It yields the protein CATNPGHLFNYGYTF.

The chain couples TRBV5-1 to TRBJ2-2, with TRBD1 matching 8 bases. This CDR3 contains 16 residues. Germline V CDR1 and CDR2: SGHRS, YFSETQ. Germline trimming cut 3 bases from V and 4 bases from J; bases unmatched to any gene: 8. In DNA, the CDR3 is TGCGCCAGCAGCTCCGGACAGGGTCAGGGCACCGGGGAGCTGTTTTTT. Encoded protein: CASSSGQGQGTGELFF.

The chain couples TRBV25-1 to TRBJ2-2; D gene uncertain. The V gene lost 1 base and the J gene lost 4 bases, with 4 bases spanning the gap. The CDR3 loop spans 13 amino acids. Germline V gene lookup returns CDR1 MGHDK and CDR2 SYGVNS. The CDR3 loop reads CASSEFGTGELFF. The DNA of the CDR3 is TGTGCCAGCAGTGAATTCGGCACCGGGGAGCTGTTTTTT.

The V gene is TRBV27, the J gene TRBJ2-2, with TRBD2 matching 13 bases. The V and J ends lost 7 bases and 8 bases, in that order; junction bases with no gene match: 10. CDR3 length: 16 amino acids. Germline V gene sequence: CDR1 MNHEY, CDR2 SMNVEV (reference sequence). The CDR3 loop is CASTLGTSGIFGELFF. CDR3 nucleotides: TGTGCCAGCACTCTAGGGACTAGCGGGATTTTTGGGGAGCTGTTTTTT.

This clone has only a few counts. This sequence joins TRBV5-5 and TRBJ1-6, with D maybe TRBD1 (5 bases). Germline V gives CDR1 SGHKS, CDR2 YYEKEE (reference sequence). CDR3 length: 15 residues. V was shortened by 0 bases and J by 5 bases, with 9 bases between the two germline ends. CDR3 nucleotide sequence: TGTGCCAGCAGCTTGGGGGGCAGGGATAATTCACCCCTCCACTTT. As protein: CASSLGGRDNSPLHF.

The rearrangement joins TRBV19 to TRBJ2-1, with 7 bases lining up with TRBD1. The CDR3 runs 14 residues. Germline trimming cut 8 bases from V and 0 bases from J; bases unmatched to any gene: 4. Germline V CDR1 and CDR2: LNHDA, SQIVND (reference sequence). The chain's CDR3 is CASSGGYSYNEQFF. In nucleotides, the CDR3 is TGTGCCAGTTCAGGGGGATACTCCTACAATGAGCAGTTCTTC.

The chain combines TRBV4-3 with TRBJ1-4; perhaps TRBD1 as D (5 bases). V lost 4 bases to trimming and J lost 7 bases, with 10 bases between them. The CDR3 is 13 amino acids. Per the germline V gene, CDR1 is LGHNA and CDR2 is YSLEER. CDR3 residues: CASSLGRAEKLFF. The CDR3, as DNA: TGCGCCAGCAGCCTCGGCAGGGCTGAAAAACTGTTTTTT.